This TCR beta chain was profiled in a study of blood T cell repertoires in COVID-19 (TCRdb year 2020). Concerning the study at large: The collaborator samples originated in the United States, Italy and Spain and spanned the acute and convalescent phases of COVID-19. The repertoires were made available in a free public database intended to serve as a resource for research on the immune response to SARS-CoV-2. The material from the prospective study consisted of cDNA or gDNA derived from T cells, B-cell-depleted T cells, or PBMCs. The samples were drawn from two sources: the first 160 participants of the ongoing ImmuneRACE study, and fewer than 1,500 subjects contributed by 6 global collaborators. A de-identified subject ID, COVID-19 status, age in years and sex were almost always included in the sample metadata. HLA class I and class II types, where available, came from metadata supplied by the sample provider rather than from assay-based typing. The dataset comprised deeply sampled blood TCRbeta repertoires from subjects exposed to, actively infected with, or recovered from COVID-19. Broad study findings and their caveats: Clinical and demographic metadata were provided uncurated, with the amount varying by source and participant.

Including cysteine and phenylalanine, the CDR3 has 16 amino acids. Just the 48-base CDR3 DNA is kept, in frame starting at base 1. According to the germline V gene (reference sequence), CDR1 reads GTSNPN and CDR2 reads SVGIG. From V the trimming removes 3 bases and from J it removes 3 bases, while the gene matches leave 9 bases of the junction unaccounted for. TCRbeta CDR3 regions were amplified from genomic DNA by means of the immunoSEQ Assay, a bias-controlled multiplex PCR. Per the source publication's procedure: The number of nucleated cells in each sample was estimated by amplification of reference gene primers within the assay. To quantify the absolute abundance of each unique TCRbeta CDR3 rearrangement, sequence reads were collapsed and filtered. For each sample, productive Simpson clonality was calculated as the square root of Simpson's diversity index over productive rearrangements. Drawn from immuneACCESS, this table holds only the in-frame rearrangements with V and J called that TCRdb kept. Clones are partly lost; checked studies trace under half to an unresolved V gene and leave the rest unexplained. D and trimming come from the DNA, and the V and J calls and clone size come from that table. Recorded for this sample are about 480,000 clones; 89% of them occurred a single time. In total, the top ten clones hold around 0.9% of the sample.

To note about this clone: It lacks a known antigen. Nothing much larger sits one base from this clone, and base qualities are not available.

In Seattle, one collaborating source enrolled patients while the infection was active and tracked those patients longitudinally over the course of disease. Whole blood was collected in K2EDTA tubes by collaborating institutions according to the institutions' own protocols. For TCRbeta analysis, collaborators shipped samples as frozen whole blood, isolated PBMCs, or DNA extracted from either of those sample types. The sample comprised peripheral blood. Recombination connected TRBV30 to TRBJ2-7; 12 bases in between match TRBD2. This TCR came from a man between 18 and 35 years old with COVID-19, enrolled during active disease. The DNA reads TGTGCCTGGAGGGCCAGACTAGCGGGGGACTACTACGAGCAGTACTTC. Its translation is CAWRARLAGDYYEQYF.